A selection of T cell receptor beta chains follows, all from one sample in a study of B cell selection in AIRE deficiency. The table came from immunoSEQ multiplex PCR; TCRdb's copy has only in-frame clones and leaves some out. The sample shows about 19,000 clones, about 92% of them seen only once. The specimen sequenced was CD4+CD25+ Tregs sorted from PBMCs. The source of these receptors is a human donor in good health. Both conserved end residues are part of each CDR3. A D gene is named only where the DNA matches it firmly. Part of the rows lack a size; the others show once, few, many or a class for expanded clones.

J gene,V gene,clone size,D gene,CDR3 DNA,CDR3 protein
TRBJ2-1,TRBV18,-,TRBD1,TGTGCCAGCTCACCACCCGGGACAGCCTCTTATGAGCAGTTCTTC,CASSPPGTASYEQFF
TRBJ1-2,TRBV28,-,TRBD1,TGTGCCAGCAGTTCAACAGGGGGCGCCTATGGCTACACCTTC,CASSSTGGAYGYTF
TRBJ2-7,TRBV5-4,-,-,TGTGCCAGCAGCTTGGTAGCCAGCCGGGTTCGTGAGCAGTACTTC,CASSLVASRVREQYF
TRBJ2-2,TRBV9,-,TRBD2,TGTGCCAGCAGCGGAGGTCCCGGACTAGCCGCCGGGGAGCTGTTTTTT,CASSGGPGLAAGELFF
TRBJ2-3,TRBV4-2,-,TRBD2,TGTGCCAGCAGCCAAGATCCGTCGGCGGGAGGAACAGATACGCAGTATTTT,CASSQDPSAGGTDTQYF
TRBJ2-5,TRBV6-4,-,TRBD2,TGTGCCAGCAGTGATATGAGACTAGCGGGAGATTGCCAAGAGACCCAGTACTTC,CASSDMRLAGDCQETQYF
TRBJ2-1,TRBV4-2,-,TRBD1,TGTGCCAGCAGCCAAGATTACCAGGGGGAGGAGCAGTTCTTC,CASSQDYQGEEQFF
TRBJ2-2,TRBV28,-,-,TGTGCCAGCAGTGGAGGGGGGACCGGGGAGCTGTTTTTT,CASSGGGTGELFF
TRBJ2-1,TRBV7-2,-,TRBD2,TGTGCCAGCAGCTTAGCCAGCGGGAGGGGCGAGCAATCGATCTTC,CASSLASGRGEQSIF
TRBJ2-7,TRBV6-5,-,-,TGTGCCAGCAGCCAAGACGGTCGAGGGGTCTACGAGCAGTACTTC,CASSQDGRGVYEQYF
TRBJ2-7,TRBV27,-,-,TGTGCCAGCAGTCCTCCCCGAGACACGCCGAGCTCCTACGAGCAGTACTTC,CASSPPRDTPSSYEQYF
TRBJ2-2,TRBV4-1,-,TRBD1,TGCGCCAGCAGCTCGCAGGGGGCGATCAACGGGGAGCTGTTTTTT,CASSSQGAINGELFF
TRBJ1-1,TRBV6-1,-,-,TGTGCCAGCAGTGGAGGAAGGAACACTGAAGCTTTCTTT,CASSGGRNTEAFF
TRBJ2-3,TRBV7-6,-,TRBD2,TGTGCCAGCAGGCGCCTAGCGGTCACAGATACGCAGTATTTT,CASRRLAVTDTQYF
TRBJ2-1,TRBV9,-,-,TGTGCCAGCAGCGCTACCGGGACACACTACAATGAGCAGTTCTTC,CASSATGTHYNEQFF
TRBJ2-7,TRBV5-1,-,-,TGCGCCAGCAGCTTGGGCCCCAGCTCCTACGAGCAGTACTTC,CASSLGPSSYEQYF
TRBJ1-2,TRBV5-1,-,-,TGCGCCAGCAGCTTGGCCTCGGGCTCAAACTATGGCTACACCTTC,CASSLASGSNYGYTF
TRBJ1-5,TRBV28,-,-,TGTGCCAGCAGTTTATGGGGGGGTAAGGGTCAGCCCCAGCATTTT,CASSLWGGKGQPQHF
TRBJ2-3,TRBV27,-,TRBD1,TGTGCCAGCAGTTTGGGACAGCCCTTGACAGATACGCAGTATTTT,CASSLGQPLTDTQYF
TRBJ2-7,TRBV4-1,medium-sized,-,TGCGCCAGCAGCCGGGCGACCTTGAGCTCCTACGAGCAGTACTTC,CASSRATLSSYEQYF
TRBJ1-4,TRBV7-9,-,-,TGTGCCAGCAGCTTAAACCAGGGGGAAAAACTGTTTTTT,CASSLNQGEKLFF
TRBJ2-5,TRBV4-3,-,-,TGCGCCAGCAGCCGGACCTTGGGGCAAGAGACCCAGTACTTC,CASSRTLGQETQYF
TRBJ2-3,TRBV6-5,-,-,TGTGCCAGCAGTTGGGGCCGAGTGACAGATACGCAGTATTTT,CASSWGRVTDTQYF
TRBJ2-1,TRBV27,-,-,TGTGCCAGCAGTTTATCGGTTGCTCGAAGGGGAGCAAATGAGCAGTTCTTC,CASSLSVARRGANEQFF
TRBJ2-1,TRBV5-5,once,TRBD2,TGTGCCAGCAGCCTAACTAGCGTGGTCTACAATGAGCAGTTCTTC,CASSLTSVVYNEQFF
TRBJ2-3,TRBV5-5,once,-,TGTGCCAGCAGCTTTTCAGGGCCCTACACAGATACGCAGTATTTT,CASSFSGPYTDTQYF
TRBJ2-7,TRBV7-3,-,TRBD1,TGTGCCAGCAGTTTAACAGGGGATGCCTACGAGCAGTACTTC,CASSLTGDAYEQYF
TRBJ2-1,TRBV10-3,-,-,TGTGCCATCAGTGAAGTGAGCTCCTACAATGAGCAGTTCTTC,CAISEVSSYNEQFF
TRBJ1-2,TRBV5-5,-,-,TGTGCCAGCAGCTTGGAAGGCGGGGGAGAAGGGTATGGCTACACCTTC,CASSLEGGGEGYGYTF
TRBJ2-5,TRBV27,-,TRBD2,TGTGCCAGCAGTTTATCTTCGACTAGCGCCGCACCAACTCAAGAGACCCAGTACTTC,CASSLSSTSAAPTQETQYF
TRBJ1-2,TRBV6-1,-,TRBD1,TGTGCCAGCAGTCCTGACAGGGCGAGCGGCTACACCTTC,CASSPDRASGYTF
TRBJ1-5,TRBV28,-,TRBD1,TGTGCCAGCAGTTCCAGGACAGGAAGCAATCAGCCCCAGCATTTT,CASSSRTGSNQPQHF
TRBJ2-3,TRBV5-5,-,-,TGTGCCAGCAGCTGGGGGATACAATTCACAGATACGCAGTATTTT,CASSWGIQFTDTQYF
TRBJ1-1,TRBV19,once,-,TGTGCCAGTAGACGGCACACTGAAGCTTTCTTT,CASRRHTEAFF
TRBJ1-5,TRBV19,-,-,TGTGCCACCTCGTGGGGGGCTTATCAGCCCCAGCATTTT,CATSWGAYQPQHF
TRBJ1-1,TRBV5-8,-,-,TGTGCCAGCAGCTACCTCGACAGAAACACTGAAGCTTTCTTT,CASSYLDRNTEAFF
TRBJ1-2,TRBV7-2,-,TRBD1,TGTGCCAGCAGCCTAGGACAGGGGTATGGCTACACCTTC,CASSLGQGYGYTF
TRBJ2-3,TRBV11-3,-,-,TGTGCCAGCAGCTTAGAGTTTAGCACAGATACGCAGTATTTT,CASSLEFSTDTQYF
TRBJ1-5,TRBV28,-,-,TGTGCCAGCAGTATGGGTGGGAGCAATCAGCCCCAGCATTTT,CASSMGGSNQPQHF
TRBJ2-7,TRBV29-1,-,TRBD2,TGCAGCGTCTCCGGGACTAGAATCGACGAGCAGTACTTC,CSVSGTRIDEQYF
TRBJ1-5,TRBV5-1,-,TRBD1,TGCGCCAGCAGCTTGGGACAGGGAGGAAGCAATCAGCCCCAGCATTTT,CASSLGQGGSNQPQHF
TRBJ1-1,TRBV2,-,-,TGTGCCACGTCCCTGGGGCGGCCTATGAACACTGAAGCTTTCTTT,CATSLGRPMNTEAFF
TRBJ2-1,TRBV11-2,-,-,TGTGCCAGCAGCTTAGCGGGACCCTACAATGAGCAGTTCTTC,CASSLAGPYNEQFF
TRBJ2-1,TRBV19,once,TRBD2,TGTGCCAGTAGTAATACCGGGACTAGGACCCATGAGCAGTTCTTC,CASSNTGTRTHEQFF
TRBJ2-1,TRBV5-1,-,-,TGCGCCAGCAGCTTGGTCGAGGGGACCTACAATGAGCAGTTCTTC,CASSLVEGTYNEQFF
TRBJ2-5,TRBV14,-,-,TGTGCCAGCAGCCAGGCCGGGAAACAAGAGACCCAGTACTTC,CASSQAGKQETQYF